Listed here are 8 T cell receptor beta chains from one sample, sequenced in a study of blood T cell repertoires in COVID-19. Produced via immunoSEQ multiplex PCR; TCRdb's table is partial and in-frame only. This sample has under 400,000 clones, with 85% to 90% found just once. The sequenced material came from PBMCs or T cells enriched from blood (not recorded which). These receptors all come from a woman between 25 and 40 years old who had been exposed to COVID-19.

The CDR3 spells CARSTPGQRGYEQYF. The CDR3 region has the DNA TGTGCCAGAAGCACACCGGGACAGAGGGGCTACGAGCAGTACTTC. The rearrangement joins TRBV5-3 to TRBJ2-7; 7 nucleotides line up with TRBD1. TRBV5-3 is an ORF; its function is uncertain. Germline trimming cut 4 bases from V and 3 bases from J; bases unmatched to any gene: 10. The CDR3 covers 15 residues.

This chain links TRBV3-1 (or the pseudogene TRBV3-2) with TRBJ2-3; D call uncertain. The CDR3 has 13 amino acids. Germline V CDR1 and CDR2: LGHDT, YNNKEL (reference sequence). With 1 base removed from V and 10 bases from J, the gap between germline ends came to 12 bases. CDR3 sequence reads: CASSQVTPPAQYF. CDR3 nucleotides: TGTGCCAGCAGCCAAGTTACACCACCAGCGCAGTATTTT.

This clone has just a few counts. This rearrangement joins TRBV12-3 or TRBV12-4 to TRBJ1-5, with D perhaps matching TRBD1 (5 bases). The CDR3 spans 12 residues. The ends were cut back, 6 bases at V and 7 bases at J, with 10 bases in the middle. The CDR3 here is CASRGDSQPQHF. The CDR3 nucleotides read TGTGCCAGCAGGGGGGACTCACAGCCCCAGCATTTT.

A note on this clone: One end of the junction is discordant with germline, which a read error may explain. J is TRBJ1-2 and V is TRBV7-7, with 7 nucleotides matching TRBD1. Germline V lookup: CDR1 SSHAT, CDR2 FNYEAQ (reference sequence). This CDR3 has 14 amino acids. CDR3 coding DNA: TGTGCTAGCAGCCCCCTCACAGGGGACCATGGCTACACCTTC. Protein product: CASSPLTGDHGYTF.

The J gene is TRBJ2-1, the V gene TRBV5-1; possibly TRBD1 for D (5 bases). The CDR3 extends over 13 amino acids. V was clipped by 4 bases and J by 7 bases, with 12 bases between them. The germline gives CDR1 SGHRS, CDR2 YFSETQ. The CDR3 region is CASSTGASNEQFF. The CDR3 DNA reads TGCGCCAGCAGCACTGGGGCGTCGAATGAGCAGTTCTTC. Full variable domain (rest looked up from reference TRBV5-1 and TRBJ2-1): KAGVTQTPRYLIKTRGQQVTLSCSPISGHRSVSWYQQTPGQGLQFLFEYFSETQRNKGNFPGRFSGRQFSNSRSEMNVSTLELGDSALYLCASSTGASNEQFFGPGTRLTVL.

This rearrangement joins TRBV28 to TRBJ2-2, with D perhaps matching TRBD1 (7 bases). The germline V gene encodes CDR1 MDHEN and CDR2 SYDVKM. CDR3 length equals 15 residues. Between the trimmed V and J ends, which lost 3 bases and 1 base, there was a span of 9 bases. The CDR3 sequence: CASSLRDRNTGELFF. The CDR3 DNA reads TGTGCCAGCAGTTTGCGGGACAGGAACACCGGGGAGCTGTTTTTT. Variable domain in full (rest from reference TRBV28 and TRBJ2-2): DVKVTQSSRYLVKRTGEKVFLECVQDMDHENMFWYRQDPGLGLRLIYFSYDVKMKEKGDIPEGYSVSREKKERFSLILESASTNQTSMYLCASSLRDRNTGELFFGEGSRLTVL.

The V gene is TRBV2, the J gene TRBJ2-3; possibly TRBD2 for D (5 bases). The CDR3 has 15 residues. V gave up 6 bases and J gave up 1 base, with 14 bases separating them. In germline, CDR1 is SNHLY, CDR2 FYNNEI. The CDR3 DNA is TGTGCCAGCAGAGACGTCTCCGGGGGCACAGATACGCAGTATTTT. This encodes CASRDVSGGTDTQYF.

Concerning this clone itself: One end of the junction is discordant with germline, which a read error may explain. CDR3 sequence: CAWSLRTASSIF. The CDR3 DNA is TGTGCCTGGAGTTTGCGGACAGCGTCCTCTATATTC. The V and J genes are TRBV30 and TRBJ1-2; a possible D gene is TRBD1 (6 bases). The CDR3 consists of 12 residues. Germline lookup yields CDR1 GTSNPN and CDR2 SVGIG (reference sequence). The variable domain in full, with the rest retrieved from reference TRBV30 and TRBJ1-2, is SQTIHQWPATLVQPVGSPLSLECTVEGTSNPNLYWYRQAAGRGLQLLFYSVGIGQISSEVPQNLSASRPQDRQFILSSKKLLLSDSGFYLCAWSLRTASSIFGSGTRLTVV.